Sequencing of this T cell receptor beta chain was carried out in a study of T cells in Graves' hyperthyroidism and ophthalmopathy. Study-level results: Peripheral blood also featured most of the thyroid clonotypes expanded above 0.001. Ophthalmopathy was told apart from stable hyperthyroidism by a 13 V-J model. The model anticipated ophthalmopathy a median 6.5 months pre-onset.

This clonotype was detected a few times. Its target is unknown. First hyperthyroidism diagnosis is when the blood sample was obtained, before any ophthalmopathy symptoms. Authors of the study amplified TCR beta CDR3 regions from RNA transcripts. A first-round RT-PCR of the TCR CDR3 used the HTBI primer set. TCRdb recomputed calls from the multiplex PCR reads with MiXCR, one row per CDR3 protein. The table includes 270,000 or so distinct CDR3 sequences, about 15% detected once. The CDR3 is 14 residues long. The germline V gene has CDR1 SGDLS and CDR2 YYNGEE. V was cut by 3 bases and J by 0 bases, with 7 bases left in between.

The sequencing sample was made of blood. The receptor comes from a woman aged 45-65 years with Graves' hyperthyroidism that later progressed to Graves' ophthalmopathy. This chain connects TRBV9 to TRBJ1-5, with D uncertain. Written as DNA, the CDR3 is TGTGCCAGCAGCGCCCCCGGTAGCAATCAGCCCCAGCATTTT. Translation: CASSAPGSNQPQHF.